This T cell receptor (beta chain) stems from a study of immune evolution from preneoplasia to lung adenocarcinoma (dated by TCRdb to about 2021). The study in broad terms: HLA loss of heterozygosity was observed in approximately 7%, 15% and 30% of AIS, MIA and ADC lesions, respectively, and was not observed in any AAH lesions. The study combined immune gene expression, TCR sequencing and multiplex immunofluorescence to profile immune contexture across lung adenocarcinoma precursors and invasive adenocarcinoma. Resected precursor lesions (AAH, AIS, MIA) and invasive adenocarcinomas were each compared against paired morphologically normal lung tissue. The sample size depended on which specimens were available, not on a prior power calculation. The immune data were combined with whole exome sequencing and methylation data from the same cohort of nodules. In total, the cohort included 40 to 60 patients with pulmonary nodules, all of whom underwent surgical resection. A total of about 56 patients contributed TCR sequencing data. It was reported in the study that about a hundred samples were used for TCR sequencing. POLYSOLVER was used to infer Class I HLA alleles from exome data, and LOHHLA was used to detect allele-specific HLA loss.

The immunoSEQ hsTCRbeta Kit was used to sequence TCR beta CDR3 regions from DNA. Turning to the authors' computational methods: The ImmunoSEQ Analyzer was used to analyse the TCR sequencing data. T cell clonality was defined as 1 minus Pielou's evenness, as computed on productive rearrangements. To measure T cell diversity, the inverse Simpson index was applied to productive templates. T cell density was defined as TCR beta template counts normalized to usable DNA, with usable DNA estimated by amplification and sequencing of housekeeping genes. Two-sided Kruskal-Wallis tests were used to compare TCR metrics across histologic stages. TCRdb obtained this table from immuneACCESS and retained in-frame rearrangements with V and J assigned. These tables miss some clones; where compared with another copy, unresolved V genes account for less than half of the shortfall, and the remainder is unexplained. V and J calls and clone size are as listed in that table; D and trimming were resolved from the DNA. In this sample the table shows about 9,500 clones, around 90% of which occur a single time. Approximately 2.2% of the sample belongs to the ten largest clones.

Of note for this clone: Its antigen is currently not known. No per-base quality is available; no much larger clone lies one base away.

CDR1 is given as MDHEN and CDR2 as SYDVKM, both from the germline V gene. The CDR3, from cysteine to phenylalanine, totals 14 residues. Only the CDR3 portion is preserved as DNA: 42 bases, with reading frame beginning at the first base. V loses 9 bases, J loses 7 bases, and the germline ends lie 21 bases apart. Results and caveats for the whole study, not just this receptor: The findings rested on association rather than direct causation, and larger cohorts with long-term follow-up and longitudinal biopsies were considered necessary. KRAS-mutant nodules showed the highest T cell clonality compared with EGFR-mutant or double wild-type lesions. Top T cell clone frequencies were highest in normal lung and appeared to decrease progressively from AAH through AIS, MIA and invasive adenocarcinoma. Because every patient came from Japan and China, how well the results apply to Western populations was uncertain. Clonality was highest in normal lung, while later-stage lesions appeared to show lower clonality but higher T cell density and diversity.

Resection was performed on patients in Japan or China between the mid-2010s and the late 2010s. Two lung cancer pathologists independently reviewed H&E slides to confirm the histologic diagnosis of every case. For nucleic acid extraction, premalignant or tumor cells were enriched by macro-dissection following pathologic assessment. FFPE tissue was used for DNA isolation with the AllPrep DNA/RNA FFPE Kit. The rearrangement joined TRBV28 to TRBJ1-1, and possibly TRBD1, on 5 matching bases. The specimen sequenced was FFPE invasive lung adenocarcinoma tissue. In light of the paper, this sample's cell subset or site label describes: frankly invasive lung adenocarcinoma (ADC). The TCR originated in a person aged 70 to 85 with invasive lung adenocarcinoma. In nucleotides, the sequence is TGTGCCAGACCCCCAAGGACGGGGGTTCGTGAAGCTTTCTTT. Translation gives CARPPRTGVREAFF. Outside the CDR3, residues come from the reference TRBV28 and TRBJ1-1 proteins, so the full variable domain is: DVKVTQSSRYLVKRTGEKVFLECVQDMDHENMFWYRQDPGLGLRLIYFSYDVKMKEKGDIPEGYSVSREKKERFSLILESASTNQTSMYLCARPPRTGVREAFFGQGTRLTVV.